These 23 T cell receptor beta chains were sequenced from one sample in a study of T cells in Graves' hyperthyroidism and ophthalmopathy. RNA transcripts were the template for amplifying TCR beta CDR3 regions. During a first-round RT-PCR of the TCR CDR3, the HTBI primer set was used. TCRdb ran MiXCR on the multiplex PCR reads and lists one entry per CDR3 protein. There are under 700,000 distinct CDR3 sequences in the sample; around 17% occur only once, and about 20% lies in the top ten. The sequencing sample was made of blood. The receptors stem from a woman between 18 and 30 years old with Graves' hyperthyroidism.

The chain joins TRBV6-1 to TRBJ1-5; D may be TRBD1 (5 bases). This CDR3 is built from 16 residues. Germline V gene data show CDR1 as MNHNS and CDR2 as SASEGT. The germline V and J ends were trimmed by 3 bases and 4 bases, with 16 bases remaining between them. This CDR3 is CASSEMDGGGNQPQHF. The CDR3 DNA reads TGTGCCAGCAGTGAGATGGACGGGGGAGGGAATCAGCCCCAGCATTTT.

This clonotype was counted ten times or more. The rearrangement links TRBV11-2 to TRBJ2-7; 10 nucleotides agree with TRBD1. The CDR3 covers 15 residues. Germline CDR1 reads SGHAT; CDR2 reads FQNNGV. V was pared by 0 bases and J by 5 bases, with 4 bases of the junction left unmatched. CDR3 protein: CASSLEGQGRNEQYF. DNA of the CDR3: TGTGCCAGCAGCTTAGAGGGACAGGGGAGAAACGAGCAGTACTTC.

This clonotype was observed a few times. The J gene is TRBJ2-1, the V gene TRBV19, with 8 bases fitting TRBD1. Trimming took 5 bases from V and 6 from J; bases not matched to a gene: 18. The CDR3 loop spans 18 amino acids. Germline loops: CDR1 LNHDA, CDR2 SQIVND (reference sequence). The CDR3 sequence is CASSPNALGQARANEQFF. As DNA, the CDR3 is TGTGCCAGTAGTCCAAATGCCCTGGGACAGGCGCGGGCCAATGAGCAGTTCTTC. Variable domain in full (rest from reference TRBV19 and TRBJ2-1): DGGITQSPKYLFRKEGQNVTLSCEQNLNHDAMYWYRQDPGQGLRLIYYSQIVNDFQKGDIAEGYSVSREKKESFPLTVTSAQKNPTAFYLCASSPNALGQARANEQFFGPGTRLTVL.

The gene calls are TRBV19 and TRBJ1-4, with 9 bases aligning to TRBD1. The CDR3 totals 17 residues. The J segment lost 3 bases and the V segment lost 3 bases, leaving 8 bases of the junction unmatched. CDR1 and CDR2 from the germline V gene are LNHDA and SQIVND (reference sequence). The CDR3 DNA follows: TGTGCCAGTAGTATTTTTGGACAGGGGTCGGCTAATGAAAAACTGTTTTTT. This encodes CASSIFGQGSANEKLFF. Using reference TRBV19 and TRBJ1-4 for the parts outside the CDR3, the full variable domain is DGGITQSPKYLFRKEGQNVTLSCEQNLNHDAMYWYRQDPGQGLRLIYYSQIVNDFQKGDIAEGYSVSREKKESFPLTVTSAQKNPTAFYLCASSIFGQGSANEKLFFGSGTQLSVL.

This clonotype was counted at least ten times. The rearrangement links TRBV11-2 to TRBJ2-4, with D perhaps TRBD1 (7 bases). The germline CDR1 and CDR2 sequences are SGHAT and FQNNGV. The length of the CDR3 is 15 residues. The ends were cut back, 1 base at V and 6 bases at J, with 13 bases in the middle. The CDR3 coding sequence is TGTGCCAGCAGCTTAGTCCCAGGGGGAGGAAACATTCAGTACTTC. Residues: CASSLVPGGGNIQYF.

The chain is built from TRBV14 and TRBJ2-3; D unclear. Trimming pared 0 bases from V and 5 bases from J, leaving 9 bases between. The CDR3 spans 14 residues. The V gene's germline CDR1 is SGHDN and CDR2 FVKESK. The CDR3 DNA reads TGTGCCAGCAGCCAAGATCTTTTAGGAGATACGCAGTATTTT. Translation gives CASSQDLLGDTQYF.

The chain joins TRBV20-1 to TRBJ2-7; D may correspond to TRBD1 or TRBD2 (5 bases each). Germline V gene lookup returns CDR1 DFQATT and CDR2 SNEGSKA (reference sequence). CDR3 length: 13 amino acids. Trimming shortened V by 5 bases and J by 0 bases, and 11 bases separated the two germline ends. CDR3 sequence (DNA): TGCAGTGCTGTCCCCGGGGCCTCCTACGAGCAGTACTTC. Protein sequence: CSAVPGASYEQYF.

V gene TRBV2 combines with J gene TRBJ2-6; D gene unclear. Germline V gives CDR1 SNHLY, CDR2 FYNNEI. Trimming removed 1 base from V and 2 bases from J, with 6 bases in between. The CDR3 length is 15 residues. CDR3 DNA: TGTGCCAGCAGTGAAGTCACAGCTGGGGCCAACGTCCTGACTTTC. Amino acids: CASSEVTAGANVLTF.

This clonotype was seen only a few times. This chain uses TRBV13 with TRBJ2-6; 9 positions agree with TRBD2. Germline V lookup: CDR1 PRHDT, CDR2 FYEKMQ (reference sequence). Trimming cost V 5 bases and J 0 bases; bases outside gene matches: 5. The CDR3 loop spans 17 amino acids. In nucleotides, the CDR3 is TGTGCCAGCAGCCTGGGACTAGCCCTCTCTGGGGCCAACGTCCTGACTTTC. Amino acid sequence: CASSLGLALSGANVLTF. Looking up the rest from reference TRBV13 and TRBJ2-6 gives the full variable domain: AAGVIQSPRHLIKEKRETATLKCYPIPRHDTVYWYQQGPGQDPQFLISFYEKMQSDKGSIPDRFSAQQFSDYHSELNMSSLELGDSALYFCASSLGLALSGANVLTFGAGSRLTVL.

A word on this clonotype: This may be a read error: a much more frequent sequence differs by one nucleotide. This rearrangement joins TRBV6-6 to TRBJ2-7; the D is unclear. There are 13 residues in the CDR3. The V end lost 0 bases, the J end lost 8 bases, and 11 bases lay between the germline ends. In germline, CDR1 is MNHNY, CDR2 SVGAGI (reference sequence). CDR3 region: CASSYSGGPKQYF. In nucleotides, the CDR3 is TGTGCCAGCAGTTACTCGGGTGGTCCCAAGCAGTACTTC.

This clonotype was counted only a few times. The chain joins TRBV20-1 to TRBJ2-1; TRBD2 matches at 9 bases. CDR1 is DFQATT, CDR2 SNEGSKA, per germline (reference sequence). The CDR3 spans 17 residues. J lost 6 bases, V lost 3 bases, and 15 bases had no gene match. The CDR3 here is CSARGVIAGVRANEQFF. CDR3 DNA sequence: TGCAGTGCTAGGGGTGTGATAGCGGGAGTTCGGGCCAATGAGCAGTTCTTC.

This clonotype was recorded at least ten times. The chain uses TRBV13 and TRBJ2-1; tentative D call: TRBD2 (7 bases). V was trimmed by 1 base and J by 6 bases, leaving 13 bases between them. This CDR3 is built from 15 residues. From germline, CDR1 is PRHDT and CDR2 FYEKMQ (reference sequence). DNA of the CDR3: TGTGCCAGCAGCTTAGAAGGGGGGGGAATCAATGAGCAGTTCTTC. Amino acids: CASSLEGGGINEQFF. Filled out from reference TRBV13 and TRBJ2-1, the complete variable domain reads AAGVIQSPRHLIKEKRETATLKCYPIPRHDTVYWYQQGPGQDPQFLISFYEKMQSDKGSIPDRFSAQQFSDYHSELNMSSLELGDSALYFCASSLEGGGINEQFFGPGTRLTVL.

The CDR3 nucleotides are TGTGCCAGCAGCCTGGACTCGCTTGAGCAGTTCTTC. The encoded protein is CASSLDSLEQFF. The J gene is TRBJ2-1, the V gene TRBV4-2; TRBD2 is a possible D gene (5 bases). Per germline, CDR1 LGHNA and CDR2 YNFKEQ. This CDR3 has 12 residues. V lost 4 bases, J lost 9 bases, and 10 bases lay in between.

The rearrangement joins TRBV6-1 to TRBJ2-7; 10 positions agree with TRBD1. The CDR3 covers 14 residues. CDR1 MNHNS and CDR2 SASEGT come from the germline V gene. V lost 7 bases and J lost 1; bases outside the gene matches: 4. The CDR3 sequence is CASIPGQGSYEQYF. In nucleotides, the CDR3 is TGTGCCAGCATCCCGGGACAGGGGTCCTACGAGCAGTACTTC.

This clonotype was found many times. The chain joins TRBV11-2 to TRBJ2-7, with TRBD2 identical over 12 bases. The CDR3 totals 15 residues. With V trimmed by 6 bases and J by 2 bases, 5 bases remained unmatched. Germline CDR1 is SGHAT and CDR2 is FQNNGV. The DNA for the CDR3 is TGTGCCAGCAGACTCTCTAGCGGGAGGGCCTACGAGCAGTACTTC. Translating gives CASRLSSGRAYEQYF.

This clonotype has ten or more counts. The rearrangement joins TRBV20-1 to TRBJ1-5, with 8 bases that match TRBD1. The germline V gene encodes CDR1 DFQATT and CDR2 SNEGSKA (reference sequence). V gave up 1 base and J gave up 4 bases; unmatched junction bases: 3. The CDR3 is made up of 14 amino acids. DNA for the CDR3: TGCAGTGCTAGAGGGAGACAGGGGAATCAGCCCCAGCATTTT. This translates into CSARGRQGNQPQHF.

The V call is TRBV13, the J call TRBJ1-3; D is perhaps TRBD1 (5 bases). Germline V gene data show CDR1 as PRHDT and CDR2 as FYEKMQ (reference sequence). V lost 5 bases and J lost 0, with 20 bases in between. The length of the CDR3 is 18 residues. DNA of the CDR3: TGTGCCAGCAGCCCCTCCGGGGCCGGAACGAGCTCTGGAAACACCATATATTTT. The encoded protein is CASSPSGAGTSSGNTIYF.

The table lists this clonotype with many counts. The V and J genes are TRBV6-5 and TRBJ2-1; 9 positions agree with TRBD2. Trimming cost V 2 bases and J 8 bases; bases outside gene matches: 10. The CDR3 is 16 amino acids. CDR1 MNHEY and CDR2 SVGAGI come from the germline V gene. The CDR3 spells CASSYVGLALRDEQFF. CDR3 DNA sequence: TGTGCCAGCAGTTACGTGGGACTAGCTCTCCGTGATGAGCAGTTCTTC.

This clonotype was counted ten times or more. J is TRBJ2-3 and V is TRBV28, with D unresolved. The CDR3 extends over 13 amino acids. Trimming removed 4 bases at V and 3 bases at J, with 8 bases between. Germline V gene lookup returns CDR1 MDHEN and CDR2 SYDVKM. The CDR3, as DNA: TGTGCCAGCAGTTCCCCAGCTACAGATACGCAGTATTTT. This translates into CASSSPATDTQYF.

J is TRBJ2-2 and V is TRBV11-2; 7 bases agree with TRBD2. Per germline, CDR1 SGHAT and CDR2 FQNNGV. CDR3 length equals 15 residues. After removal of 5 bases from V and 4 bases from J, the junction contained 7 bases not matched to a gene. In DNA form, the CDR3 reads TGTGCCAGCAGCGAGACGTGGGGGGGCACCGGGGAGCTGTTTTTT. Its translation: CASSETWGGTGELFF.

This clonotype was detected many times. One junction end disagrees with the germline gene, perhaps due to a read error. V usage is TRBV12-3 or TRBV12-4 and J usage is TRBJ1-1; D is unclear. The length of the CDR3 is 13 residues. The CDR3 protein is CANSLRVDTEAFF. As DNA, the CDR3 is TGTGCCAACAGTTTAAGGGTCGATACTGAAGCTTTCTTT.

The CDR3 reads CASTGPSGANVLTF. In nucleotides, the CDR3 is TGTGCCAGTACTGGTCCGTCTGGGGCCAACGTCCTGACTTTC. The chain has TRBV19 and TRBJ2-6; no firm D call. There are 14 residues in the CDR3. The germline gives CDR1 LNHDA, CDR2 SQIVND (reference sequence). The V end lost 7 bases, the J end lost 1 base, and 8 bases lay between the germline ends.

At least ten counts were recorded for this clonotype. V is TRBV5-4 and J is TRBJ2-5; TRBD1 matches 7 bases. Germline CDR1 SGHNT, CDR2 YYREEE (reference sequence). The length of the CDR3 is 15 residues. After removal of 1 base from V and 5 bases from J, the junction contained 8 bases not matched to a gene. CDR3 loop: CASSLKAGGFETQYF. CDR3 nucleotides: TGTGCCAGCAGCTTGAAGGCAGGGGGATTTGAGACCCAGTACTTC.